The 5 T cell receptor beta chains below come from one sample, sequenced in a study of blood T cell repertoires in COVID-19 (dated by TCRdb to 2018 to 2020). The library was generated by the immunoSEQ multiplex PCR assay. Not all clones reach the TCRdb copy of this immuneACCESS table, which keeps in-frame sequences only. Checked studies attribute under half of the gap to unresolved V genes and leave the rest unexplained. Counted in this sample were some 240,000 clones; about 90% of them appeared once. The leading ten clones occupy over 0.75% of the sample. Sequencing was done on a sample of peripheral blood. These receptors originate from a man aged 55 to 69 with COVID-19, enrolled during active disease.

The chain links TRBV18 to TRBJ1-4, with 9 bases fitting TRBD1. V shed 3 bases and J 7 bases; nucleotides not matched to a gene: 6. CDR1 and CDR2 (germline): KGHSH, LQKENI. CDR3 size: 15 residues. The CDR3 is CASSPGTGRPEKLFF. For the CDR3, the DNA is TGTGCCAGCTCACCGGGGACAGGGAGGCCTGAAAAACTGTTTTTT.

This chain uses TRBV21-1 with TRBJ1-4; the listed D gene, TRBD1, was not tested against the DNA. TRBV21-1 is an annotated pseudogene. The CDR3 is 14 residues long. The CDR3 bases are TGTGCCAGCAGCTCGGACAGGGAGGGGGAAAAACTGTTTTTT. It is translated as CASSSDREGEKLFF.

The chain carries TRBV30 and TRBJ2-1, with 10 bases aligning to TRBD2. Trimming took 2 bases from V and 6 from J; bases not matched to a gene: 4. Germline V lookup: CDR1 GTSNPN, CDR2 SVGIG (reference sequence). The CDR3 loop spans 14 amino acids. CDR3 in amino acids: CAWSWSSGGNEQFF. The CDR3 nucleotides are TGTGCCTGGAGTTGGTCTAGCGGGGGCAATGAGCAGTTCTTC. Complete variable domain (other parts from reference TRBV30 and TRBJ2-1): SQTIHQWPATLVQPVGSPLSLECTVEGTSNPNLYWYRQAAGRGLQLLFYSVGIGQISSEVPQNLSASRPQDRQFILSSKKLLLSDSGFYLCAWSWSSGGNEQFFGPGTRLTVL.

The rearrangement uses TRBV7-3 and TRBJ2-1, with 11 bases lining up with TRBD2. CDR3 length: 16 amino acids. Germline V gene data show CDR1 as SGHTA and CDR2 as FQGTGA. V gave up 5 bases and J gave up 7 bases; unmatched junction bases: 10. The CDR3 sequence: CASSPPAASGRNEQFF. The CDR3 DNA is TGTGCCAGCAGCCCCCCGGCGGCTAGCGGGAGGAATGAGCAGTTCTTC.

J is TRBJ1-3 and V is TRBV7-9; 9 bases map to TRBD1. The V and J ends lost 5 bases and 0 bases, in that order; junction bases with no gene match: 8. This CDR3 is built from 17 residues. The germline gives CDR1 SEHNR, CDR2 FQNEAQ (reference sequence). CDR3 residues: CASSPLGQGSSGNTIYF. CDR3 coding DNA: TGTGCCAGCAGCCCCCTCGGACAGGGGAGCTCTGGAAACACCATATATTTT.